The rows below give T cell receptor beta chains drawn from one sample of a study of cytomegalovirus exposure and HLA in healthy donors. The table came from immunoSEQ multiplex PCR; TCRdb's copy has only in-frame clones and leaves some out. The sample records some 120,000 clones, about 79% being singletons. Specimen: PBMCs. The receptors were gathered from a man between 18 and 35 years old in good health and CMV-seronegative. The conserved cysteine and the conserved F or W are not part of the CDR3 here. Fields, in order: V gene, CDR3 protein.

v_call: TRBV2; cdr3_aa: ASSEVANSPLH
v_call: TRBV7-7; cdr3_aa: ASSSLPPGLAGGGEQF
v_call: TRBV5-4; cdr3_aa: ASSYNMRGAGGPGEQF
v_call: TRBV19; cdr3_aa: ASRKIGINQPQH
v_call: TRBV11-3; cdr3_aa: ASSLDQSGTGSYNEQF
v_call: TRBV7-6; cdr3_aa: ASSLGGRRETQY
v_call: TRBV18; cdr3_aa: ASSRDTYEQY
v_call: TRBV5-4; cdr3_aa: ASSFGTADLT
v_call: TRBV7-6; cdr3_aa: ASSSGDYRTDTQY
v_call: TRBV2; cdr3_aa: SNRQGPRSGNEQF
v_call: TRBV6-1; cdr3_aa: ATKWEGLSYEQY
v_call: TRBV28; cdr3_aa: ASSFQNQPQH
v_call: TRBV9; cdr3_aa: ASSTAGGSPLH
v_call: TRBV15; cdr3_aa: ATSSGLVGSTDTQY
v_call: TRBV19; cdr3_aa: ASSIVYGTGNEQY
v_call: TRBV29-1; cdr3_aa: SATGRGNTEAF
v_call: TRBV9; cdr3_aa: ASSVGVGNTEAF
v_call: TRBV5-1; cdr3_aa: ASAGDPDEKLF
v_call: TRBV7-9; cdr3_aa: ASSSSGKDTQY
v_call: TRBV27; cdr3_aa: AGSGGGVQRTEAF
v_call: TRBV27; cdr3_aa: ASSLRIQLNTGELF
v_call: TRBV7-2; cdr3_aa: ASSLGLRGQETQY
v_call: TRBV5-6; cdr3_aa: ASSLGQGRWSNQPQH
v_call: TRBV30; cdr3_aa: AWSQSAGVREQY
v_call: TRBV2; cdr3_aa: ASKTLTDTQY
v_call: TRBV11-2; cdr3_aa: ASSDLATGGRGAF
v_call: TRBV18; cdr3_aa: ASSPPGQGYNEKLF
v_call: TRBV9; cdr3_aa: ASSVGVGQRSTDTQY
v_call: TRBV5-8; cdr3_aa: ASSLVIMTGGTGELF
v_call: TRBV30; cdr3_aa: AWRVGGANEKLF
v_call: TRBV6-1; cdr3_aa: ASSEVWGVEH
v_call: TRBV6-6; cdr3_aa: ASSYDRRDTEAF
v_call: TRBV7-2; cdr3_aa: ASSPPNSFYGYT
v_call: TRBV6-5; cdr3_aa: ASRPPGGAGGYT
v_call: TRBV11-2; cdr3_aa: ATMTGLVNEQF
v_call: TRBV14; cdr3_aa: ASRRTGVDEQY
v_call: TRBV7-2; cdr3_aa: ASSSRTVNYGYT
v_call: TRBV7-9; cdr3_aa: ASNPGAGANVLT
v_call: TRBV7-8; cdr3_aa: ASSRRGGVNQPQH
v_call: TRBV9; cdr3_aa: ASSVDAGVYEQY
v_call: TRBV30; cdr3_aa: AWNTARTWSGQSSYEQY
v_call: TRBV4-1; cdr3_aa: ASSQGRGQDRDTEAF